Sequencing of this T cell receptor beta chain was carried out in a study of control samples from healthy donors and cancer patients. The data were produced by immunoSEQ multiplex PCR, yet TCRdb's version contains in-frame clones alone and is incomplete. Among around 63,000 clones, approximately 87% were seen once, and the ten largest hold 2% to 2.5%. The specimen sequenced was PBMCs. The sequence was obtained from a woman aged 45-65 years with head and neck cancer.

CDR3 sequence reads: CASSLVTGGLYEQYF. The CDR3 region has the DNA TGTGCCAGCAGCTTAGTTACAGGGGGCCTCTACGAGCAGTACTTC. This rearrangement joins TRBV11-2 to TRBJ2-7, with 9 bases identical to TRBD1. CDR1 SGHAT and CDR2 FQNNGV come from the germline V gene. This CDR3 has 15 residues. The trim removed 1 base at V and 3 bases at J, leaving 4 bases unmatched.